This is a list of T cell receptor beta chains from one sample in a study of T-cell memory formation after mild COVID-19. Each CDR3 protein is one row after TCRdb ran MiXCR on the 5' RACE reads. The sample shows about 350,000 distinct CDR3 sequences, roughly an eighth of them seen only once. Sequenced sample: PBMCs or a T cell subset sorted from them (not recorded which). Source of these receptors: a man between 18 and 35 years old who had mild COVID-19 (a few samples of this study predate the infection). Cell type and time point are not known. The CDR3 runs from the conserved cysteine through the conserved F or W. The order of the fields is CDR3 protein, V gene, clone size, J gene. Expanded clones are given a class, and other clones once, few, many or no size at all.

cdr3_aa: CASSYIVGETQYF
v_call: TRBV6-6
clone_size: few
j_call: TRBJ2-5

cdr3_aa: CASSLDGAYTGELFF
v_call: TRBV5-1
clone_size: -
j_call: TRBJ2-2

cdr3_aa: CASSEWRSNQPQHF
v_call: TRBV2
clone_size: -
j_call: TRBJ1-5

cdr3_aa: CASSKGGVAGAFNEQFF
v_call: TRBV7-9
clone_size: -
j_call: TRBJ2-1

cdr3_aa: CASSLGLRGGYEQYF
v_call: TRBV12-3/TRBV12-4
clone_size: few
j_call: TRBJ2-7

cdr3_aa: CASSLDWSSYEQYF
v_call: TRBV7-6
clone_size: -
j_call: TRBJ2-7

cdr3_aa: CASSPGLQHNTDTQYF
v_call: TRBV6-6
clone_size: few
j_call: TRBJ2-3

cdr3_aa: CASSTSRRNIQYF
v_call: TRBV7-2
clone_size: many
j_call: TRBJ2-4

cdr3_aa: CASSYGTPGQAFF
v_call: TRBV5-1
clone_size: -
j_call: TRBJ1-1

cdr3_aa: CATSDLSSSGGGINEQFF
v_call: TRBV24-1
clone_size: -
j_call: TRBJ2-1

cdr3_aa: CASSITDYSNQPQHF
v_call: TRBV19
clone_size: -
j_call: TRBJ1-5

cdr3_aa: CASRQGHLGNTIYF
v_call: TRBV11-2
clone_size: -
j_call: TRBJ1-3

cdr3_aa: CASSHLSGEGDETQYF
v_call: TRBV4-3
clone_size: -
j_call: TRBJ2-5

cdr3_aa: CASWSAGELFF
v_call: TRBV6-2/TRBV6-3
clone_size: -
j_call: TRBJ2-2

cdr3_aa: CASRSDFTTGELFF
v_call: TRBV7-9
clone_size: few
j_call: TRBJ2-2

cdr3_aa: CASSPIGTGRVHEQYF
v_call: TRBV5-5
clone_size: -
j_call: TRBJ2-7

cdr3_aa: CSAPRTSGRTDTQYF
v_call: TRBV20-1
clone_size: -
j_call: TRBJ2-3

cdr3_aa: CASSGRRENIQYF
v_call: TRBV28
clone_size: -
j_call: TRBJ2-4

cdr3_aa: CASRPFQGAQSLFF
v_call: TRBV28
clone_size: -
j_call: TRBJ1-4

cdr3_aa: CASSLGLARETQYF
v_call: TRBV7-2
clone_size: -
j_call: TRBJ2-5

cdr3_aa: CASTSFMFGELFF
v_call: TRBV5-5
clone_size: few
j_call: TRBJ2-2

cdr3_aa: CASSQDTRSNQPQHF
v_call: TRBV3-1
clone_size: few
j_call: TRBJ1-5

cdr3_aa: CASSPLDRNEKLFF
v_call: TRBV12-3/TRBV12-4
clone_size: -
j_call: TRBJ1-4

cdr3_aa: CASSPAGAQLFGNTIYF
v_call: TRBV11-2
clone_size: few
j_call: TRBJ1-3

cdr3_aa: CAWPKQRDSPLHF
v_call: TRBV30
clone_size: -
j_call: TRBJ1-6

cdr3_aa: CAGTSGPTYEQYF
v_call: TRBV19
clone_size: many
j_call: TRBJ2-7

cdr3_aa: CSASTGVTDTQYF
v_call: TRBV29-1
clone_size: -
j_call: TRBJ2-3

cdr3_aa: CAISDWANGYTF
v_call: TRBV10-3
clone_size: few
j_call: TRBJ1-2

cdr3_aa: CASRGNEQFF
v_call: TRBV12-3/TRBV12-4
clone_size: many
j_call: TRBJ2-1

cdr3_aa: CASSHDDRGRIQHF
v_call: TRBV4-2
clone_size: few
j_call: TRBJ1-5

cdr3_aa: CASRRTSGGISSYEQYF
v_call: TRBV27
clone_size: few
j_call: TRBJ2-7

cdr3_aa: CASSLDQGMNTEAFF
v_call: TRBV5-1
clone_size: many
j_call: TRBJ1-1

cdr3_aa: CASSLGGPEAFF
v_call: TRBV5-4
clone_size: many
j_call: TRBJ1-1

cdr3_aa: CSARWDITKETQYF
v_call: TRBV20-1
clone_size: few
j_call: TRBJ2-5

cdr3_aa: CSARDPQASYEQYF
v_call: TRBV20-1
clone_size: few
j_call: TRBJ2-7

cdr3_aa: CAWSQGAFGYTF
v_call: TRBV30
clone_size: -
j_call: TRBJ1-2

cdr3_aa: CASSQYPETQYF
v_call: TRBV23-1
clone_size: many
j_call: TRBJ2-5